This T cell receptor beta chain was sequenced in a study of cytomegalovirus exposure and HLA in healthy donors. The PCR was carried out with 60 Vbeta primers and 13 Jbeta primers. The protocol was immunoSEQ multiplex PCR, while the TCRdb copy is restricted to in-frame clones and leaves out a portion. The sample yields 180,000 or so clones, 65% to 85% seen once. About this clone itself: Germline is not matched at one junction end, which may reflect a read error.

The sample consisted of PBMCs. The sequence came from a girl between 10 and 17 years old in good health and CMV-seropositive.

The CDR3 protein is CASSLQAGGLPGELFF. The CDR3 nucleotides are TGTGCTAGCAGCTTACAAGCGGGAGGGCTTCCCGGGGAGCTGTTTTTT. The V and J genes are TRBV7-7 and TRBJ2-2, with 10 bases fitting TRBD2. Germline V lookup: CDR1 SSHAT, CDR2 FNYEAQ (reference sequence). CDR3 size: 16 residues.